This TCR beta chain comes out of a study of blood T cell repertoires in COVID-19. About the research overall: Samples taken during acute and convalescent COVID-19 were collected in the United States, Italy and Spain.

Methods used by the authors: Cell counts per sample came from amplifying reference gene primers. Repertoires were generated with immunoSEQ multiplex PCR, while TCRdb's copy carries only in-frame clones and drops some. V and J calls and clone size are copied from that table; D and trimming were computed from the DNA. This table holds about 250,000 clones, less than 90% found once. Sequenced material: peripheral blood. The receptor comes from a woman in her thirties or forties who had recovered from COVID-19.

Here the CDR3 DNA reads TGTGCCAGCAGTGATTACAGGGTCCCCTACGAGCAGTACTTC. It encodes CASSDYRVPYEQYF. This chain links TRBV27 with TRBJ2-7; maybe TRBD1 (6 bases). Trimming cost V 5 bases and J 2 bases, with 13 bases left between them. CDR1 is MNHEY, CDR2 SMNVEV, per germline (reference sequence). CDR3 length equals 14 residues.